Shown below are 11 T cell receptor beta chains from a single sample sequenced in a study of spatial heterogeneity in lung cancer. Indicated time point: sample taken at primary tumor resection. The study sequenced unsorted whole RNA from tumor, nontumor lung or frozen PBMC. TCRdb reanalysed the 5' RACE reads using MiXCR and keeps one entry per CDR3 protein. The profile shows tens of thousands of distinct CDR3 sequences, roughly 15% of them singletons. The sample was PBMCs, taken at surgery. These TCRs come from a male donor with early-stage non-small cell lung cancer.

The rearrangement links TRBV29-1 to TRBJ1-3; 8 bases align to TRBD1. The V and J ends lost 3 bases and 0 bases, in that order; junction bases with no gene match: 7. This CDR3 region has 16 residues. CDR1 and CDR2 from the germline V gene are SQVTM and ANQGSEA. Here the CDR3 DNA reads TGCAGCGTTGATCCCGGGACAGGAAACTCTGGAAACACCATATATTTT. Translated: CSVDPGTGNSGNTIYF.

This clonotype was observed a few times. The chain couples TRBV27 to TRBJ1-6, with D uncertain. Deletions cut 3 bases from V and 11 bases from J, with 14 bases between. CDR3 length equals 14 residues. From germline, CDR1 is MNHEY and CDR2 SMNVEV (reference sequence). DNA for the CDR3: TGTGCCAGCAGTTTTGGTCCGCAAGGGACACCCCTCCACTTT. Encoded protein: CASSFGPQGTPLHF.

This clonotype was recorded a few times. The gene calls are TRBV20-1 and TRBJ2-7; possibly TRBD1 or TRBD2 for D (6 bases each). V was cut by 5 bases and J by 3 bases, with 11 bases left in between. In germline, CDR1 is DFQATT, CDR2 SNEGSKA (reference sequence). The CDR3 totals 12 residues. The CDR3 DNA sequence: TGCAGTGCTGAAGGGGGAGGCTACGAGCAGTACTTC. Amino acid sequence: CSAEGGGYEQYF.

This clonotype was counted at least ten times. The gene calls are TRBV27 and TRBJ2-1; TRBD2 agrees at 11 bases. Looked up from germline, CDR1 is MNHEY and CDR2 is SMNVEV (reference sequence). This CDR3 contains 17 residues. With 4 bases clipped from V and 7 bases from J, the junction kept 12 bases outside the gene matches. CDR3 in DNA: TGTGCCAGCAGTTCCGGACTAGCGGGTTACCCAACGAATGAGCAGTTCTTC. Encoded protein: CASSSGLAGYPTNEQFF.

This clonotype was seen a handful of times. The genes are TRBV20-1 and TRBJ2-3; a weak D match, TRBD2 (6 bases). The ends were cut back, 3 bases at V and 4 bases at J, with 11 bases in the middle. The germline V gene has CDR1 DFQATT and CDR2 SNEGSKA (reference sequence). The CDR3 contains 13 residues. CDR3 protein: CSASTGVSDTQYF. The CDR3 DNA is TGCAGTGCTAGTACGGGAGTCTCAGATACGCAGTATTTT.

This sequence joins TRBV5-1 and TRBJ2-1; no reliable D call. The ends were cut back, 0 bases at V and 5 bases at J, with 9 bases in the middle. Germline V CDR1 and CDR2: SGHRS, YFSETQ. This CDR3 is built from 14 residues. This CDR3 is CASSLEPADNEQFF. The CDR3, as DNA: TGCGCCAGCAGCTTGGAACCGGCCGACAATGAGCAGTTCTTC. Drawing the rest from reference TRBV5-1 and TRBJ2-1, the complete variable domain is KAGVTQTPRYLIKTRGQQVTLSCSPISGHRSVSWYQQTPGQGLQFLFEYFSETQRNKGNFPGRFSGRQFSNSRSEMNVSTLELGDSALYLCASSLEPADNEQFFGPGTRLTVL.

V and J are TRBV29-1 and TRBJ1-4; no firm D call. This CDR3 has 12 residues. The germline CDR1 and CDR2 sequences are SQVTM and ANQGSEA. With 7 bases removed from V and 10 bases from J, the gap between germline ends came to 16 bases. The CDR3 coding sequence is TGCAGCGCCCGGGCCCCCCAAGGAAAACTGTTTTTT. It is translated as CSARAPQGKLFF.

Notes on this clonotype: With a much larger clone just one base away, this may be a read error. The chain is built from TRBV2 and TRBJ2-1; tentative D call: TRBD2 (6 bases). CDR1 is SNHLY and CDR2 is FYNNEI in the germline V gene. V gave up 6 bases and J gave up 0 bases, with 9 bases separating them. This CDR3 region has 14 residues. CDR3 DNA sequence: TGTGCCAGCAGGCTTAGCGGCTCCTACAATGAGCAGTTCTTC. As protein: CASRLSGSYNEQFF.

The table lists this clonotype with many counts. The CDR3: CASSLSSSGANVLTF. DNA of the CDR3: TGTGCCAGCAGTTTATCATCCTCTGGGGCCAACGTCCTGACTTTC. V usage is TRBV12-3 or TRBV12-4 and J usage is TRBJ2-6, with D uncertain. The CDR3 length is 15 residues. The germline V and J ends were trimmed by 2 bases and 0 bases, with 5 bases remaining between them.

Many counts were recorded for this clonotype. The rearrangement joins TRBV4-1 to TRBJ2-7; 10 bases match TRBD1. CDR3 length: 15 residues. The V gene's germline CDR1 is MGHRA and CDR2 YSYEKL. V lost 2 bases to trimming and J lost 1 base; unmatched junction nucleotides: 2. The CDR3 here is CASSQRGQGSYEQYF. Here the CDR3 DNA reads TGCGCCAGCAGCCAAAGGGGACAGGGGTCCTACGAGCAGTACTTC.

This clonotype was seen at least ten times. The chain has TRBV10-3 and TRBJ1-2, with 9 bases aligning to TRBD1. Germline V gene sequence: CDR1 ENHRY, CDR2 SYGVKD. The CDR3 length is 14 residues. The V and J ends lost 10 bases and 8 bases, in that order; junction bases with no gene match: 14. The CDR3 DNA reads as TGTGCCACCTCCACCGGGACAGGGCAGGGAGGCTACACCTTC. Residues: CATSTGTGQGGYTF.